The clone carrying this T cell receptor (beta chain) was found once. Its specificity is not known. The sample comes from a study of CD4 T cells in relation to SARS-CoV-2 and coronaviruses. Study findings and constraints: SARS-CoV-2-driven expansion was significantly weaker in crossreactive than monoreactive clones.

The method was immunoSEQ multiplex PCR; TCRdb's version includes in-frame clones alone and lacks a portion of them. Of tens of thousands of clones listed, over 75% are singletons. Trimming cost V 6 bases and J 9 bases; bases outside gene matches: 10. CDR1 is SGHNT, CDR2 YENEEA, per germline. The CDR3 spans 15 residues. The V call is TRBV11-3, the J call TRBJ2-1; 11 bases fit TRBD2. This receptor was taken from an adult with COVID-19. Sequenced: memory CD4+ T cells from PBMCs. CDR3 region: CASRLVAGGAAEQFF. The CDR3 DNA sequence: TGTGCCAGCAGGCTAGTAGCGGGGGGGGCCGCTGAGCAGTTCTTC. The variable domain in full, completed from reference TRBV11-3 and TRBJ2-1, reads EAGVVQSPRYKIIEKKQPVAFWCNPISGHNTLYWYLQNLGQGPELLIRYENEEAVDDSQLPKDRFSAERLKGVDSTLKIQPAELGDSAVYLCASRLVAGGAAEQFFGPGTRLTVL.